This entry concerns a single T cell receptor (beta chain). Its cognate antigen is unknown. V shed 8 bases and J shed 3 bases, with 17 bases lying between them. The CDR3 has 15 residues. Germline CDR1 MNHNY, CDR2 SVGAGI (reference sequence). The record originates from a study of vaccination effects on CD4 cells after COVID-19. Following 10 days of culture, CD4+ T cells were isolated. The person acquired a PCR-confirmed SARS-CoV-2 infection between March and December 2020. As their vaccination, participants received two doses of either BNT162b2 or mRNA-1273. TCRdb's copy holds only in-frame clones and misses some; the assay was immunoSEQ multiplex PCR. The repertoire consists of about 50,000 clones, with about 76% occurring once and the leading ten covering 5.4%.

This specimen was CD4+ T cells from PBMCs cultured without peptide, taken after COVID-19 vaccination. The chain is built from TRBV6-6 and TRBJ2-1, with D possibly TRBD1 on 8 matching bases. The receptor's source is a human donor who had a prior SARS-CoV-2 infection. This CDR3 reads CASGKQGGNYNEQFF. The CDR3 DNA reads TGTGCCAGCGGTAAACAGGGGGGGAACTACAATGAGCAGTTCTTC.